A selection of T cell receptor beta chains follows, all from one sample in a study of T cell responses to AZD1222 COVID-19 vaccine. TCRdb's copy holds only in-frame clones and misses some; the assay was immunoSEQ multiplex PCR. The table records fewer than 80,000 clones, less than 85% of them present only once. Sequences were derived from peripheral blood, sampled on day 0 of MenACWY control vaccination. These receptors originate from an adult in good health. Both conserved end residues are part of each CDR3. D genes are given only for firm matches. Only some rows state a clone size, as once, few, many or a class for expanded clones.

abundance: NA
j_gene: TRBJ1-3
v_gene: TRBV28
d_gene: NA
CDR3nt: TGTGCCAGCAGTTTTAGGGGTTCTGGAAACACCATATATTTT
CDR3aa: CASSFRGSGNTIYF

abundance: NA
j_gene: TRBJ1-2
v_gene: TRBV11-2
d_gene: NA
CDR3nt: TGTGCCAGCAGTTCCTTACGGGGGGTGGATCGGAACTATGGCTACACCTTC
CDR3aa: CASSSLRGVDRNYGYTF

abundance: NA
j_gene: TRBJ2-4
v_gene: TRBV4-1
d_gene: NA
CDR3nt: TGCGCCAGCAGCCTGGGAGATGGATTCGGGGCCAAAAACATTCAGTACTTC
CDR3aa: CASSLGDGFGAKNIQYF

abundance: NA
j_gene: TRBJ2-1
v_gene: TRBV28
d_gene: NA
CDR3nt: TGTGCCAGCAGTCTGACAGGCCACAATGAGCAGTTCTTC
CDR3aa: CASSLTGHNEQFF

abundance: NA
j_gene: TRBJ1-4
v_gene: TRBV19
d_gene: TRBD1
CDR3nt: TGTGCCAGTAGACAGGGGGATGAAAAACTGTTTTTT
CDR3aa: CASRQGDEKLFF

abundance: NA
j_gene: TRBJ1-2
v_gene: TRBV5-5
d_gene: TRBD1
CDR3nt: TGTGCCAGCATCCAATCGACAGGGCAACCCTATGGCTACACCTTC
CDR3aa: CASIQSTGQPYGYTF

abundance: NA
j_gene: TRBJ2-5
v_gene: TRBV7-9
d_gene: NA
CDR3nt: TGTGCCAGCAACCAGGACAGCCCGGCGGGAGAGACCCAGTACTTC
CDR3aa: CASNQDSPAGETQYF

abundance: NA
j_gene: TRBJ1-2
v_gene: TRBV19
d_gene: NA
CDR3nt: TGTGCCAGTAGCGCACAGGCGTATGGCTACACCTTC
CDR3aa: CASSAQAYGYTF

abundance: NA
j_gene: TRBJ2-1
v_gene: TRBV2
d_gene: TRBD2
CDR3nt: TGTGCCAGCAGTGGGGAGGGACGGCATGAGCAGTTCTTC
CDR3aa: CASSGEGRHEQFF

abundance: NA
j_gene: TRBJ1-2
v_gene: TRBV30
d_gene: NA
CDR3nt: TGTGCCTGGAGCCCAGGGACGCAAAATGGCTACACCTTC
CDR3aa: CAWSPGTQNGYTF

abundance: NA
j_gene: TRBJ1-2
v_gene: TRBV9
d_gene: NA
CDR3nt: TGTGCCAGCAGCGTAGATCCCGAGTTGGGTGGCTACACCTTC
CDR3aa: CASSVDPELGGYTF

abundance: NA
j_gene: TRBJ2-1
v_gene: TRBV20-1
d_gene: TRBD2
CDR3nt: TGCAGTGCTAGTGGGGGGGCTAGCGGGAGGCTTTACAATGAGCAGTTCTTC
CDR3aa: CSASGGASGRLYNEQFF

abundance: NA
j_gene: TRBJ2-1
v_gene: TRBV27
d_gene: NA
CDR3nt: TGTGCCAGCAGTTCATTTTACGGGCCGAGGGAGAACAATGAGCAGTTCTTC
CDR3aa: CASSSFYGPRENNEQFF

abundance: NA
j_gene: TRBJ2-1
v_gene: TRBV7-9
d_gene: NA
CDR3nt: TGTGCCAGCAGCTTATACGGGGGAGCCTACAATGAGCAGTTCTTC
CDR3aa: CASSLYGGAYNEQFF

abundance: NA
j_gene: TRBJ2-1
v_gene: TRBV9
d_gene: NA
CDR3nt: TGTGCCAGCAGCGTAGAGGGTAGAGGTCTGTTCTTC
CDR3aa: CASSVEGRGLFF

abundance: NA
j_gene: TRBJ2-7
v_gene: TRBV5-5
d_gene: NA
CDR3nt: TGTGCCAGCAGCTTGACCTACGAGCAGTACTTC
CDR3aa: CASSLTYEQYF

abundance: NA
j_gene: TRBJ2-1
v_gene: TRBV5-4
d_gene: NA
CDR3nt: TGTGCCAGCAGCCCCTCGGGGCGTTCGTATGAGCAGTTCTTC
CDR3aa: CASSPSGRSYEQFF

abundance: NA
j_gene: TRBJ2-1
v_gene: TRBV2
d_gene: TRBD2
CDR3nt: TGTGCCAGCAAGCCCCTAGGCGGGGGGGCTGGTGAGCAGTTCTTC
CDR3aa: CASKPLGGGAGEQFF

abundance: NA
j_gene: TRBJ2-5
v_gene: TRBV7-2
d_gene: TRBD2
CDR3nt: TGTGCCAGCAGCTTTACTAGCGGGAGTTCAGAGACCCAGTACTTC
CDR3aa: CASSFTSGSSETQYF

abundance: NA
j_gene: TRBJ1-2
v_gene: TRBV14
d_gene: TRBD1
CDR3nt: TGTGCCAGCAGCCAAGACCGGACAGGGGTAGGGGGCTACACCTTC
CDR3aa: CASSQDRTGVGGYTF

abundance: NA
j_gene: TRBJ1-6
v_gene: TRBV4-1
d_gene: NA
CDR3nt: TGCGCCAGCAGCCAAGAAAGGGCCAGGGATTCACCCCTCCACTTT
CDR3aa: CASSQERARDSPLHF

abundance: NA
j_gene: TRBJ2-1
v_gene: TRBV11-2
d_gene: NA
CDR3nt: TGTGCCAGCAGCTTTGCGGAGTTCAGCTCCTACAATGAGCAGTTCTTC
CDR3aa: CASSFAEFSSYNEQFF

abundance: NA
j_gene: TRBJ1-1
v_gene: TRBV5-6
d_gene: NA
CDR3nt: TGTGCCAGCAGCTTGGCCGTGGGTGGGGCAGACACTGAAGCTTTCTTT
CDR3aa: CASSLAVGGADTEAFF

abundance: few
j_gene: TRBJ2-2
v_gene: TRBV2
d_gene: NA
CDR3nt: TGTGCCAGCAGGTCCGACAGAGCCACCGGGGAGCTGTTTTTT
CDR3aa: CASRSDRATGELFF

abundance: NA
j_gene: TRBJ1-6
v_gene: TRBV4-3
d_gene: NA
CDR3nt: TGCGCCAGCAGCCAAGACTTCGGAGCCCGGTCCCACTTT
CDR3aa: CASSQDFGARSHF

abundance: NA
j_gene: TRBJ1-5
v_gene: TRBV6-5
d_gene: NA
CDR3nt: TGTGCCAGCAGAGGGGTCAATAGCAATCAGCCCCAGCATTTT
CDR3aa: CASRGVNSNQPQHF

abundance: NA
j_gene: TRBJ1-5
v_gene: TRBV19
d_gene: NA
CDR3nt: TGTGCCAGTAGTCTCGAGCCCAATCAGCCCCAGCATTTT
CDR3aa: CASSLEPNQPQHF

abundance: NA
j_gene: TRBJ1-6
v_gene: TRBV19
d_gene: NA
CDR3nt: TGTGCCAGTAGTATGGGAGGACCCTATAATTCACCCCTCCACTTT
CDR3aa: CASSMGGPYNSPLHF

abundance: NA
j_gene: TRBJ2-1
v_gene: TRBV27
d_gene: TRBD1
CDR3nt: TGTGCCAGCAGTTTACCGGGACAGGGTAATGAGCAGTTCTTC
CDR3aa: CASSLPGQGNEQFF

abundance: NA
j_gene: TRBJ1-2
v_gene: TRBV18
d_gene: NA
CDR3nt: TGTGCCAGCTCACCGGAAAGTTCCTATGGCTACACCTTC
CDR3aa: CASSPESSYGYTF

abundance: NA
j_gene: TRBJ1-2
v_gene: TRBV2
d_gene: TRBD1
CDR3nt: TGTGCCAGCCACTCCGGACAGGGGAGGAACTATGGCTACACCTTC
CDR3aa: CASHSGQGRNYGYTF

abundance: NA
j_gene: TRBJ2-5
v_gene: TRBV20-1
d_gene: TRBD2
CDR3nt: TGCAGTGCTAGTGGGACTAGCATAGAGACCCAGTACTTC
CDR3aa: CSASGTSIETQYF

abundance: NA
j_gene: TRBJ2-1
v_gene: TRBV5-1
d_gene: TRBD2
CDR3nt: TGCGCCAGCAGCTTACAACCGGGACTAGCAAGCAATGAGCAGTTCTTC
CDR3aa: CASSLQPGLASNEQFF

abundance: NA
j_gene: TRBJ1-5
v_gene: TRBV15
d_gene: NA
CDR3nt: TGTGCCACCAGCAGATCTATGGGGAAGCCCCAGCATTTT
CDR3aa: CATSRSMGKPQHF

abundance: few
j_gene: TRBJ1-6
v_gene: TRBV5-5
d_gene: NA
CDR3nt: TGTGCCAGCAGCCCCACCCGGATTAATTCACCCCTCCACTTT
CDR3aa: CASSPTRINSPLHF

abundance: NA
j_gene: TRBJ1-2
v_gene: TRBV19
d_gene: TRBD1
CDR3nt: TGTGCCAGTAGTACCCTGTTTACGGACAGGGAAAAATATGGCTACACCTTC
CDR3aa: CASSTLFTDREKYGYTF

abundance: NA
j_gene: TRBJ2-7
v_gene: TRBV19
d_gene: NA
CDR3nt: TGTGCCAGCAGTGGGGCAGGGTACGAGCAGTACTTC
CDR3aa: CASSGAGYEQYF

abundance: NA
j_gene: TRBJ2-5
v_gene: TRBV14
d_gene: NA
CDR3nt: TGTGCCAGCAGCCACCACCAAGAGACCCAGTACTTC
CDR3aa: CASSHHQETQYF

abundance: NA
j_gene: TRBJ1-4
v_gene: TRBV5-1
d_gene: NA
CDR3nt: TGCGCCAGCAGCTTGACGGGCGTTGGGTTTAGTGAAAAACTGTTTTTT
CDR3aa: CASSLTGVGFSEKLFF

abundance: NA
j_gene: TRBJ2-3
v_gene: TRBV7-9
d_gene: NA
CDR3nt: TGTGCCAGCAGCTTCCCCCAAACTCCAACGGATTTT
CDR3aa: CASSFPQTPTDF

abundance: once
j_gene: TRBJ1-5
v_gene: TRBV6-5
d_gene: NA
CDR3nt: TGTGCCAGCAATGCTTTAGGTCAGCCCCAGCATTTT
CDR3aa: CASNALGQPQHF

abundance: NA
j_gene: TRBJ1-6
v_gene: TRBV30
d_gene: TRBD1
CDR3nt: TGTGCCTCTTCGACAGGGTCTTACAATTCACCCCTCCACTTT
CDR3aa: CASSTGSYNSPLHF

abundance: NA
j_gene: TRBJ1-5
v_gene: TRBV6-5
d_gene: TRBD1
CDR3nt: TGTGCCAGCAGTTACGACAGGGTTGGACAGCCCCAGCATTTT
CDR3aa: CASSYDRVGQPQHF

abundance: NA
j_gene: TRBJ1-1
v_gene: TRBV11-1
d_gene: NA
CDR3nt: TGTGCCAGCAGCTTAGTTGGGAACCGGGGGACTGAAGCTTTCTTT
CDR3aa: CASSLVGNRGTEAFF

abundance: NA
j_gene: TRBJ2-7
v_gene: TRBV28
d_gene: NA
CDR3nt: TGTGCCAGCAGTCCCGATGCGTACGAGCAGTACTTC
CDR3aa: CASSPDAYEQYF

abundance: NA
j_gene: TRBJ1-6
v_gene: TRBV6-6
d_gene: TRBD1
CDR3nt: TGTGCCAGCAGTCGGGACAGAAATTCACCCCTCCACTTT
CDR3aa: CASSRDRNSPLHF

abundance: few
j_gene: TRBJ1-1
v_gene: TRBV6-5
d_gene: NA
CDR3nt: TGTGCCAGCAGGGTCGGGGCCGAAGCTTTCTTT
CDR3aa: CASRVGAEAFF

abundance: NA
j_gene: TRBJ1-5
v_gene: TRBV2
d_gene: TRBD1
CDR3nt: TGTGCCAGCAAGGACAGGTATAGCAATCAGCCCCAGCATTTT
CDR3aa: CASKDRYSNQPQHF

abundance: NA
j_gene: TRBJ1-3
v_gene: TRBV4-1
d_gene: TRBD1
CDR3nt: TGCGCCAGCAGCCAAGAATCGACAGGGGGGAGAAACACCATATATTTT
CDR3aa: CASSQESTGGRNTIYF

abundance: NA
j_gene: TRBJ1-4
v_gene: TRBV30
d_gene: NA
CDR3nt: TGTGCCTGGAGTGTACTTCCAATCGGGGAAAAACTGTTTTTT
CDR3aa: CAWSVLPIGEKLFF

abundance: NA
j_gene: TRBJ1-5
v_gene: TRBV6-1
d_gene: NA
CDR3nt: TGTGCCACCAAGACCGGAGGCCTAGATCAGCCCCAGCATTTT
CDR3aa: CATKTGGLDQPQHF

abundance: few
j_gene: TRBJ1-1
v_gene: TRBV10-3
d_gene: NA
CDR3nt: TGTGCCATCGGGGGGGGAGGAAGTGGGACTGAAGCTTTCTTT
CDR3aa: CAIGGGGSGTEAFF

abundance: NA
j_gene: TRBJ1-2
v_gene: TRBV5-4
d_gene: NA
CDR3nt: TGTGCCAGCAGCCGGGGAGGGGGTACCCATGGCTACACCTTC
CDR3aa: CASSRGGGTHGYTF

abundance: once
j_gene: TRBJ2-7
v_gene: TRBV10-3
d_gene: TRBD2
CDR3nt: TGTGCCATCAGTGACCCGCTAGCGGGAGCAGATGAGCAGTACTTC
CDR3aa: CAISDPLAGADEQYF

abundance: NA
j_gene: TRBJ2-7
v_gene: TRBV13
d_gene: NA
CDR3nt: TGTGCCAGCAGCATGGGACCGACCTCCTACGAGCAGTACTTC
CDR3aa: CASSMGPTSYEQYF